This TCR beta chain was profiled in a study of beta chain features in type 1 diabetes. Turning to the study itself: Researchers looked at fewer than 120,000,000 sorted cells across all samples.

Study conclusions and caveats: For Type 1 diabetes patients, all four CD4+ subsets carried TCRB CDR3s that were moderately but significantly shorter. Equally in patients and controls, PCR might preferentially amplify shorter templates.

This clone was seen more than once but under ten times. What it binds is not known. Expressed TCRB transcripts were sequenced because the entire RNA isolate underwent reverse transcription. Clones were sequenced by immunoSEQ multiplex PCR, and TCRdb holds only the in-frame ones, with some missing. This sample has about 650,000 clones; 9.5% to 15% occur once, and the top ten carry over 0.1%. Cells sorted by CD45RO/CCR7/CD25/CD127/CD95/CD27 comprised CD4+ naive, central memory, regulatory and stem cell-like memory cells. The germline V and J ends were trimmed by 6 bases and 3 bases, with 9 bases remaining between them. CDR3 length: 11 amino acids. CDR1 is SQVTM and CDR2 is ANQGSEA in the germline V gene.

The source material was naive CD4+ T cells from blood. The source is a man aged 25-45 years with type 1 diabetes. V gene TRBV29-1 combines with J gene TRBJ2-7; D remains unclear. CDR3 in DNA: TGCAGCGTAGTAGAATACTACGAGCAGTACTTC. Translating gives CSVVEYYEQYF.